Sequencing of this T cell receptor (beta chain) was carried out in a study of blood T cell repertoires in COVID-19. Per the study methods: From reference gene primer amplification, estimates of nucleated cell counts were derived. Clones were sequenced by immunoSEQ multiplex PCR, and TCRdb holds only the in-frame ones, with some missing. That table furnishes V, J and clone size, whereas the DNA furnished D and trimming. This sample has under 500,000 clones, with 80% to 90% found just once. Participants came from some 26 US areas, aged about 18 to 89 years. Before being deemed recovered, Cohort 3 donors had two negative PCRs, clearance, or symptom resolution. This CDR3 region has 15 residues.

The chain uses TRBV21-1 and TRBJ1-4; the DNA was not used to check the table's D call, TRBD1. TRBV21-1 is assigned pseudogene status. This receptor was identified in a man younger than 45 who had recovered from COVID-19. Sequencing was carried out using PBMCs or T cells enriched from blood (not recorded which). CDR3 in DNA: TGTGCCAGCAGCAAAGGGGGACATCTCGGTGAAAAACTGTTTTTT. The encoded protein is CASSKGGHLGEKLFF.